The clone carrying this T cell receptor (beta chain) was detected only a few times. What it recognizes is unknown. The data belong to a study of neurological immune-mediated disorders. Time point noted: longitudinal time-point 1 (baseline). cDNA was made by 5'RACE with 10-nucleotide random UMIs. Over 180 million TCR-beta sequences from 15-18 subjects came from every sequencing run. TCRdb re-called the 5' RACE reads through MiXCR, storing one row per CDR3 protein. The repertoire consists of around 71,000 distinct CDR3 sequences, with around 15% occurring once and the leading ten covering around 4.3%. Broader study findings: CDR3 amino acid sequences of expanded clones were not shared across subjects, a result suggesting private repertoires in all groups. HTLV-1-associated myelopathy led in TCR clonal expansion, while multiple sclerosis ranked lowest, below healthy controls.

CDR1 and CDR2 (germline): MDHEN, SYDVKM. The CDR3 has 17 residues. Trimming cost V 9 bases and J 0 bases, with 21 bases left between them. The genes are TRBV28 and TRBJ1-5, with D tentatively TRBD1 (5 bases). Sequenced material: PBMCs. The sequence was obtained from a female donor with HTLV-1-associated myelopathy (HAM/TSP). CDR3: CASILGGGLYSNQPQHF. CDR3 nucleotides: TGTGCCAGTATCCTTGGCGGGGGACTTTATAGCAATCAGCCCCAGCATTTT.